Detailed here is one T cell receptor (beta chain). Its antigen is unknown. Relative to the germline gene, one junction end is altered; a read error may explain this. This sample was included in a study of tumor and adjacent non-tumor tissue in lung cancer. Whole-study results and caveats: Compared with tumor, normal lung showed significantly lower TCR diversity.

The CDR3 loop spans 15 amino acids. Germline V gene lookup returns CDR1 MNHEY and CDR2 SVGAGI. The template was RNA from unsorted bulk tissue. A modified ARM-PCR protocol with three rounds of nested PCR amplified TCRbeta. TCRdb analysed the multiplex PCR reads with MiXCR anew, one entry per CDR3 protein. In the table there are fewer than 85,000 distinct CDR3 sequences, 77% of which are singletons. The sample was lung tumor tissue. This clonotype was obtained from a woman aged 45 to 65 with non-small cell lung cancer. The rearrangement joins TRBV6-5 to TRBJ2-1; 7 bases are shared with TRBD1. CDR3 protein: CASSYDGTVYNEQVF. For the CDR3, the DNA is TGTGCCAGTAGTTACGACGGGACAGTCTACAATGAGCAGGTCTTC.